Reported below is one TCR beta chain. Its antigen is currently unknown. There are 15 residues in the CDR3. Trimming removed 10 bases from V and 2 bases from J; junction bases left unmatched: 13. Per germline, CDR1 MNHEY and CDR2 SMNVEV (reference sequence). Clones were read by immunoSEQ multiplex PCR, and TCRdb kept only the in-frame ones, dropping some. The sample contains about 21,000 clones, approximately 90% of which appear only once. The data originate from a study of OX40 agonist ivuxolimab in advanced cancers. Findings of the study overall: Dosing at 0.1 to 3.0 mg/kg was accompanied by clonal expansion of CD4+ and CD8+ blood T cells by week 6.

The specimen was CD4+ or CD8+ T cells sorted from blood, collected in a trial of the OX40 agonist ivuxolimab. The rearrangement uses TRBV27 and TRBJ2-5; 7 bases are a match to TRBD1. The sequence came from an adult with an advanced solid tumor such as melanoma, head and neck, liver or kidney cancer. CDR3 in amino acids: CAKPTPTGLQETQYF. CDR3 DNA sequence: TGTGCCAAGCCCACTCCGACAGGGCTTCAAGAGACCCAGTACTTC.